The 26 T cell receptor beta chains listed next were all sequenced from one sample in a study of tumor-infiltrating lymphocytes in primary liver carcinoma. Starting from around 500 ng of total RNA, TCR beta cDNA was produced with a primer in the constant region. ARM-PCR, slightly modified, supplied the TCR beta libraries through three nested multiplex PCR rounds. TRBV1-TRBV30 forward primers paired with a C-beta reverse primer drove the first two PCR rounds, about 10 cycles each. Using its own MiXCR run on the multiplex PCR reads, TCRdb lists one record per CDR3 protein. The sample records approximately 190,000 distinct CDR3 sequences, over 80% being singletons. Co-extracted RNA and DNA came from roughly 20-30 mg of unsorted bulk tissue. Source material: tumor tissue from primary liver carcinoma. The receptor set was obtained from a man between 40 and 49 years old with primary liver carcinoma and hepatitis B virus infection.

The chain links TRBV11-2 to TRBJ2-3; D is undetermined. Germline V gives CDR1 SGHAT, CDR2 FQNNGV. The V end lost 8 bases, the J end lost 4 bases, and 16 bases lay between the germline ends. The CDR3 is 14 residues long. The chain's CDR3 is CASGPLGQADTQYF. CDR3 DNA: TGTGCCAGCGGCCCCCTGGGCCAGGCAGATACGCAGTATTTT.

Regarding this clonotype: A read error may produce the germline difference seen at one junction end. The chain carries TRBV6-5 and TRBJ1-5; perhaps TRBD1 as D (6 bases). In germline, CDR1 is MNHEY, CDR2 SVGAGI. CDR3 size: 14 residues. DNA of the CDR3: TGTGCCATCAGTTACTCGGGACAAAATCAGCCCCATCATTTT. Amino acid sequence: CAISYSGQNQPHHF.

The rearrangement uses TRBV29-1 and TRBJ2-1; 11 nucleotides align to TRBD2. The germline CDR1 and CDR2 sequences are SQVTM and ANQGSEA. This CDR3 is built from 14 residues. The ends lost 6 bases at V and 6 bases at J; junction bases unmatched: 7. The CDR3 DNA follows: TGCAGCGTGCTGACTAGCGGGATGGCCAATGAGCAGTTCTTC. Its translation is CSVLTSGMANEQFF.

As to this clonotype: Sequence at one end of the junction differs from germline and may be a read error. The V gene is TRBV6-2 or TRBV6-3, the J gene TRBJ2-1, with D maybe TRBD2 (7 bases). Germline V lookup: CDR1 MNHEY, CDR2 SVGEGT. This CDR3 comprises 16 residues. CDR3 nucleotides: TGTACCAGCATCGACGGAGGGGGGGGGTCCTACAATGAGCAGTTCTTC. Translating it yields CTSIDGGGGSYNEQFF.

Concerning this clonotype itself: At one end, the junction sequence differs from germline, possibly due to a read error. The rearrangement joins TRBV5-5 to TRBJ2-2; D perhaps matches TRBD2 (6 bases). CDR3 length: 15 residues. Germline V gene lookup returns CDR1 SGHKS and CDR2 YYEKEE (reference sequence). The CDR3 loop reads CACSFTGLYTGELFF. The CDR3 nucleotides read TGTGCCTGCAGCTTTACGGGACTGTACACCGGGGAGCTGTTTTTT.

About this clonotype itself: A junction boundary mismatches the germline segment, possibly from a read error. The chain links TRBV2 to TRBJ2-1, with D possibly matching TRBD1 (5 bases). Germline-derived CDR1 and CDR2 are SNHLY and FYNNEI. This CDR3 is built from 17 residues. DNA of the CDR3: TGTGACAGCAGCCGAGTGCAGGGCTTTATTCCTTCCAATGAGCAGTTCTTC. Protein: CDSSRVQGFIPSNEQFF.

This clonotype occurred a few times. One end of the junction does not line up with germline, which may come from a read error. This rearrangement joins TRBV5-4 to TRBJ1-2; weak D call: TRBD1 (6 bases). Germline V lookup: CDR1 SGHNT, CDR2 YYREEE (reference sequence). The CDR3 runs to 15 residues. CDR3 amino acids: CTSSPGGAVDYGYTF. CDR3 coding DNA: TGTACCAGCAGTCCGGGGGGGGCAGTGGACTATGGCTACACCTTC.

This clonotype has just a few counts. The chain recombines TRBV6-8 with TRBJ2-5, with unresolved D. The CDR3 length is 13 residues. CDR1 is MNHGY and CDR2 is SAAAGT in the germline V gene. V was pared by 6 bases and J by 7 bases, with 15 bases between. CDR3 region: CASRVVAEGTQYF. CDR3 in DNA: TGTGCCAGCAGGGTAGTTGCGGAAGGGACCCAGTACTTC.

Only a few counts were recorded for this clonotype. Its ends do not fully match the called genes, so a read error is possible. This chain uses TRBV4-3 with TRBJ2-7, with 7 bases identical to TRBD2. The CDR3 is 15 residues long. Germline CDR1 LGHNA, CDR2 YSLEER. The CDR3 sequence: CTSSQDRASGYEQYF. CDR3 nucleotide sequence: TGCACCAGCAGCCAAGATCGGGCTAGCGGCTACGAGCAGTATTTC.

The chain carries TRBV11-3 and TRBJ1-5; D unresolved. The CDR3 totals 15 residues. The germline V and J ends were trimmed by 0 bases and 7 bases, with 13 bases remaining between them. Germline values: CDR1 SGHNT, CDR2 YENEEA. The CDR3: CASSLDLRVVQPQHF. For the CDR3, the DNA is TGTGCCAGCAGCTTAGATCTGAGGGTGGTACAGCCCCAGCATTTT.

This clonotype was counted a single time. A junction end diverges from the germline sequence, so it may reflect a read error. This chain connects TRBV29-1 to TRBJ2-3; a possible D gene is TRBD2 (6 bases). The CDR3 extends over 15 amino acids. Looked up from germline, CDR1 is SQVTM and CDR2 is ANQGSEA. The DNA of the CDR3 is TGCCGCGTTAAGGGCGGGGTCGGCATCACAGATACGCAGTATTTT. It is translated as CRVKGGVGITDTQYF.

As regards this clonotype: Relative to the germline gene, one junction end is altered; a read error may explain this. This chain joins TRBV6-5 and TRBJ2-7, with a weak D call TRBD2 (5 bases). The CDR3 length is 15 residues. Germline V gene lookup returns CDR1 MNHEY and CDR2 SVGAGI. The CDR3 sequence: CVSTRRRPLSYEQYF. DNA of the CDR3: TGTGTCAGCACCCGCCGGAGGCCACTGTCCTACGAGCAGTACTTC.

Concerning this clonotype: No DNA is shown, since the ends of the CDR3 on it are uncertain; the CDR3 is the one TCRdb lists. The chain combines TRBV11-2 with TRBJ1-2; the table names TRBD1, a call not compared with the DNA. Germline V gene sequence: CDR1 SGHAT, CDR2 FQNNGV. The CDR3 contains 13 residues when both ends are counted. The CDR3 loop reads CTSSFAGGSGYTF.

Note on this clonotype: The junction and the germline gene differ at one end; a read error may be behind it. The V call is TRBV6-2 or TRBV6-3, the J call TRBJ2-7; no firm D call. The CDR3 has 13 residues. Germline V gene sequence: CDR1 MNHEY, CDR2 SVGEGT. CDR3: CASSYEVTYEEYF. The DNA for the CDR3 is TGTGCCAGCAGTTACGAGGTAACGTACGAGGAGTACTTC.

The rearrangement links TRBV24-1 to TRBJ2-5; possible D gene TRBD1, 5 bases. Germline CDR1 KGHDR, CDR2 SFDVKD. This CDR3 region has 13 residues. V lost 8 bases and J 7 bases, leaving 16 bases between the germline ends. The CDR3: CATNAAGMGTQYF. The CDR3 nucleotides are TGTGCCACCAATGCGGCAGGGATGGGGACCCAGTACTTC.

In its sample, this clonotype was seen many times. The chain is built from TRBV28 and TRBJ2-5; a weak D match, TRBD1 (5 bases). The CDR3 has 15 amino acids. Germline CDR1 and CDR2: MDHEN and SYDVKM. Trimming cost V 5 bases and J 3 bases, with 16 bases left between them. Here the CDR3 DNA reads TGTGCCAGCAGTAAGCCCGGGTTACAGGAAGAGACCCAGTACTTC. Translated: CASSKPGLQEETQYF. The variable domain in full, with the rest retrieved from reference TRBV28 and TRBJ2-5, is DVKVTQSSRYLVKRTGEKVFLECVQDMDHENMFWYRQDPGLGLRLIYFSYDVKMKEKGDIPEGYSVSREKKERFSLILESASTNQTSMYLCASSKPGLQEETQYFGPGTRLLVL.

There are a few counts of this clonotype. At one end the junction does not follow the germline gene, possibly because of a read error. The chain joins TRBV4-2 to TRBJ2-1; 8 nucleotides align to TRBD2. The germline V gene encodes CDR1 LGHNA and CDR2 YNFKEQ. The CDR3 spans 13 residues. CDR3 residues: CASSQPGLVVQFF. CDR3 in DNA: TGTGCCAGCAGTCAACCGGGACTAGTGGTGCAGTTCTTT.

This clonotype was counted ten times or more. The chain uses TRBV4-1 and TRBJ2-5; TRBD2 aligns across 12 bases. Trimming took 3 bases from V and 5 from J; bases not matched to a gene: 10. This CDR3 is built from 17 residues. The germline V gene encodes CDR1 MGHRA and CDR2 YSYEKL. CDR3 sequence reads: CASSHLNLAGGRETQYF. For the CDR3, the DNA is TGCGCCAGCAGCCATCTAAACCTAGCGGGAGGGCGTGAGACCCAGTACTTC.

As concerns this clonotype: Sequence at one end of the junction differs from germline and may be a read error. The rearrangement links TRBV6-2 or TRBV6-3 to TRBJ1-1; TRBD1 is a possible D gene (6 bases). The CDR3 consists of 12 residues. Germline values: CDR1 MNHEY, CDR2 SVGEGT. The CDR3 sequence: CAIGTRNTEGIF. The CDR3 DNA reads TGTGCCATCGGGACACGTAACACTGAAGGTATCTTT.

The chain links TRBV6-1 to TRBJ1-3; D is undetermined. Germline CDR1 reads MNHNS; CDR2 reads SASEGT. The CDR3 spans 17 residues. Trimming left V 3 bases short and J 0 bases short, with 15 bases between. The CDR3 DNA sequence: TGTGCCAGCAGTGATCTGTTAGGGAGTTCCTCTGGAAACACCATATATTTT. Its protein product is CASSDLLGSSSGNTIYF.

The J gene is TRBJ2-7, the V gene TRBV6-5, with 8 bases that match TRBD1. The V gene end was trimmed by 5 bases and the J gene end by 7 bases; junction bases not matched to a gene: 10. The CDR3 consists of 14 residues. The germline CDR1 and CDR2 sequences are MNHEY and SVGAGI. The DNA for the CDR3 is TGTGCCAGCAGTCCTGGGACAGGATACTATGAGCAGTACTTC. Amino acids: CASSPGTGYYEQYF.

In regard to this clonotype: The junction departs from the called germline gene at one end, perhaps through a read error. The chain joins TRBV5-5 to TRBJ2-7; D gene ambiguous. Germline-derived CDR1 and CDR2 are SGHKS and YYEKEE (reference sequence). The CDR3 covers 15 residues. This CDR3 reads CASSLGVTTRYEQYF. CDR3 bases: TGTGCCAGTAGCTTAGGCGTGACCACTCGCTACGAGCAGTACTTC.

This chain links TRBV4-1 with TRBJ2-7; 8 bases are a match to TRBD1. Germline values: CDR1 MGHRA, CDR2 YSYEKL. J lost 4 bases, V lost 3 bases, and 14 bases had no gene match. This CDR3 comprises 17 residues. In nucleotides, the CDR3 is TGCGCCAGCAGCCAGACTACCAGGACAGGGTCGTGGTACGAGCAGTACTTC. Encoded protein: CASSQTTRTGSWYEQYF.

Regarding this clonotype: This CDR3 fails to terminate in the conserved phenylalanine or tryptophan, so it likely reflects a read error. The chain links TRBV11-2 to TRBJ2-7, with D perhaps TRBD2 (6 bases). The CDR3 loop spans 12 amino acids. Germline V gene lookup returns CDR1 SGHAT and CDR2 FQNNGV. In nucleotides, the CDR3 is TGTGTCAGTAGTCCCGGGGGCTACGAGCAGTACTTA. It encodes CVSSPGGYEQYL.

Here the CDR3 DNA reads TGTGCCAGCGCCATGGCGAGCGGAAGTGGTTACAATGAGCAGTTCTTC. Amino acids: CASAMASGSGYNEQFF. The chain joins TRBV5-4 to TRBJ2-1; D is perhaps TRBD2 (5 bases). Per the germline V gene, CDR1 is SGHNT and CDR2 is YYREEE (reference sequence). V was trimmed by 7 bases and J by 4 bases, leaving 21 bases between them. CDR3 length equals 16 residues.

With regard to this clonotype: A much larger clone lies one base from this, so it may be a read error. The gene calls are TRBV24-1 and TRBJ2-1, with unresolved D. This CDR3 is built from 11 residues. Germline CDR1 reads KGHDR; CDR2 reads SFDVKD. CDR3 in amino acids: CTTSDLNEQFF. The CDR3 DNA is TGTACCACCAGTGATTTAAATGAGCAGTTCTTC.